Listed below are T cell receptor beta chains from one sample, sequenced in a study of blood T cell repertoires in COVID-19. Some clones are missing from TCRdb's copy, which holds only in-frame ones; the method was immunoSEQ multiplex PCR. In the table there are around 180,000 clones, about 82% of which are singletons. The sequenced sample consisted of peripheral blood. These receptors all come from a woman between 25 and 40 years old with acute or convalescent COVID-19. Each CDR3 is given with its conserved first and last residue. The order of the fields is CDR3 length, D gene, clone size, V gene, J gene, CDR3 protein, CDR3 DNA. A D gene is named only where the DNA matches it firmly. Some rows have no size entry. The others give once, few or many, or a class for an expanded clone.

13	-	-	TRBV30	TRBJ2-1	CAWSRQDHNEQFF	TGTGCCTGGAGTCGACAGGATCACAATGAGCAGTTCTTC
13	-	-	TRBV7-8	TRBJ2-7	CASRLDTTYEQYF	TGTGCCAGCAGGCTCGACACGACCTACGAGCAGTACTTC
16	TRBD1	-	TRBV5-5	TRBJ2-2	CASSLGGPGGFGELFF	TGTGCCAGCAGCTTGGGAGGGCCAGGGGGCTTCGGGGAGCTGTTTTTT
15	-	-	TRBV7-8	TRBJ1-5	CASSFGLYSNQPQHF	TGTGCCAGCAGCTTTGGACTGTATAGCAATCAGCCCCAGCATTTT
17	-	-	TRBV13	TRBJ2-3	CASSPKPGGGPADTQYF	TGTGCCAGCAGCCCTAAGCCCGGCGGTGGCCCGGCAGATACGCAGTATTTT
16	-	-	TRBV7-9	TRBJ2-5	CASSLRTQTGQETQYF	TGTGCCAGCAGCTTACGGACGCAGACAGGCCAAGAGACCCAGTACTTC
16	TRBD1	-	TRBV6-5	TRBJ1-2	CASSYSSRTGKGGYTF	TGTGCCAGCAGTTACTCAAGTCGGACAGGGAAGGGCGGCTACACCTTC
14	-	-	TRBV28	TRBJ1-6	CASSRPLSNSPLHF	TGTGCCAGCAGTCGCCCCCTGAGCAATTCACCCCTCCACTTT
19	-	-	TRBV7-9	TRBJ2-4	CASSPPRVKEGGLPNIQYF	TGTGCCAGCAGCCCTCCTAGAGTTAAGGAGGGGGGGCTACCGAACATTCAGTACTTC
13	-	-	TRBV7-9	TRBJ2-7	CASSLVSGEEQYF	TGTGCCAGCAGCTTAGTGAGTGGGGAGGAGCAGTACTTC
15	-	-	TRBV3-1/TRBV3-2	TRBJ2-7	CASSQGTVLSYEQYF	TGTGCCAGCAGCCAAGGGACAGTTCTCTCCTACGAGCAGTACTTC
17	TRBD1	-	TRBV5-1	TRBJ1-5	CASSPDPGQGSNQPQHF	TGCGCCAGCAGCCCCGACCCGGGACAGGGCTCCAATCAGCCCCAGCATTTT
17	-	-	TRBV5-1	TRBJ2-3	CASSFSPGGGSTDTQYF	TGCGCCAGCAGCTTCTCGCCTGGGGGCGGGAGCACAGATACGCAGTATTTT
16	-	-	TRBV7-9	TRBJ2-5	CASSLASTEVGETQYF	TGTGCCAGCAGCTTAGCCTCGACAGAGGTGGGGGAGACCCAGTACTTC
16	-	-	TRBV3-1/TRBV3-2	TRBJ2-6	CASSQVTGTGANVLTF	TGTGCCAGCAGCCAAGTAACAGGGACTGGGGCCAACGTCCTGACTTTC
15	TRBD1	once	TRBV11-3	TRBJ1-1	CASSQTGTGGGMAFF	TGTGCCAGCAGCCAAACCGGGACAGGGGGCGGAATGGCTTTCTTT
14	-	-	TRBV2	TRBJ1-3	CASSVLASGNTIYF	TGTGCCAGCAGTGTCTTGGCCTCTGGAAACACCATATATTTT
14	-	-	TRBV27	TRBJ2-7	CASRTGGISYEQYF	TGTGCCAGCAGGACAGGCGGTATCTCCTACGAGCAGTACTTC
15	TRBD1	-	TRBV28	TRBJ2-7	CASSSGQGNPYEQYF	TGTGCCAGCAGTTCTGGACAGGGGAACCCCTACGAGCAGTACTTC
10	-	-	TRBV30	TRBJ1-1	CAWTGHEAFF	TGTGCCTGGACAGGGCATGAAGCTTTCTTT
14	TRBD1	once	TRBV5-1	TRBJ2-7	CASSGQGGSYEQYF	TGCGCCAGCTCAGGACAGGGGGGCTCCTACGAGCAGTACTTC
14	TRBD1	-	TRBV28	TRBJ2-3	CASSGGTGADTQYF	TGTGCCAGCAGTGGGGGGACAGGGGCAGATACGCAGTATTTT
15	TRBD2	-	TRBV5-1	TRBJ2-3	CASSLFSGSTDTQYF	TGCGCCAGCAGCTTGTTTAGCGGGAGCACAGATACGCAGTATTTT
13	TRBD1	few	TRBV2	TRBJ1-5	CASTDRGNQPQHF	TGTGCCAGCACGGACAGGGGCAATCAGCCCCAGCATTTT
14	-	-	TRBV19	TRBJ1-3	CASALLESGNTIYF	TGTGCCAGTGCCCTACTAGAATCTGGAAACACCATATATTTT
15	TRBD1	-	TRBV6-1	TRBJ1-2	CASSELGQGGYGYTF	TGTGCCAGCAGTGAATTGGGACAGGGGGGATATGGCTACACCTTC
10	-	-	TRBV27	TRBJ1-5	CAGDDQPQHF	TGTGCCGGAGACGATCAGCCCCAGCATTTT
15	TRBD2	-	TRBV28	TRBJ2-7	CASRGGGLGYYEQYF	TGTGCCAGCAGAGGCGGGGGGCTCGGTTACTACGAGCAGTACTTC
16	-	-	TRBV2	TRBJ1-5	CASSALTGGSNQPQHF	TGTGCCAGCAGTGCTCTGACAGGTGGAAGCAATCAGCCCCAGCATTTT
13	-	few	TRBV7-2	TRBJ2-7	CASRRDTAYEQYF	TGTGCCAGCAGGAGGGACACCGCCTACGAGCAGTACTTC
15	TRBD1	-	TRBV10-3	TRBJ2-7	CAISEIGTGNYEQYF	TGTGCCATCAGTGAAATCGGGACAGGGAACTACGAGCAGTACTTC
15	-	-	TRBV3-1/TRBV3-2	TRBJ1-3	CASSLGGLSGNTIYF	TGTGCCAGCAGCCTTGGGGGACTCTCTGGAAACACCATATATTTT
14	TRBD1	-	TRBV9	TRBJ1-6	CASSVQGGNSPLHF	TGTGCCAGCAGCGTACAGGGGGGCAATTCACCCCTCCACTTT